The 22 T cell receptor beta chains in this list originate from one sample, sequenced in a study of T cells in Graves' hyperthyroidism and ophthalmopathy. RNA transcripts were the template for amplifying TCR beta CDR3 regions. A first-round RT-PCR of the TCR CDR3 used the HTBI primer set. One entry per CDR3 protein results from TCRdb running MiXCR on the multiplex PCR reads. The table shows around 690,000 distinct CDR3 sequences, with roughly 17% occurring only once. Sequences were obtained from blood. Receptors were obtained from a man aged 50-59 years with Graves' hyperthyroidism.

This chain links TRBV7-9 with TRBJ2-1, with 10 positions matching TRBD2. Germline values: CDR1 SEHNR, CDR2 FQNEAQ (reference sequence). The CDR3 totals 17 residues. J was trimmed by 8 bases and V by 5 bases; bases with no gene match: 15. This CDR3 reads CASSRLAGQPRSHEQFF. The CDR3 coding sequence is TGTGCCAGCAGCCGACTAGCGGGCCAACCCCGCTCGCATGAGCAGTTCTTC. Based on the CDR3 plus reference TRBV7-9 and TRBJ2-1, the full variable domain is DTGVSQNPRHKITKRGQNVTFRCDPISEHNRLYWYRQTLGQGPEFLTYFQNEAQLEKSRLLSDRFSAERPKGSFSTLEIQRTEQGDSAMYLCASSRLAGQPRSHEQFFGPGTRLTVL.

Note on this clonotype: A read error may account for a junction end that differs from germline. The J gene is TRBJ2-2, the V gene TRBV15, with 8 bases identical to TRBD2. The V gene's germline CDR1 is LNHNV and CDR2 YYDKDF (reference sequence). The CDR3 spans 13 residues. CDR3: CATSLLAVGDLFF. CDR3 in DNA: TGTGCCACCTCTTTACTAGCGGTCGGGGATCTGTTTTTT.

This clonotype was counted ten times or more. V usage is TRBV2 and J usage is TRBJ1-4, with D uncertain. The CDR3 contains 16 residues. The germline gives CDR1 SNHLY, CDR2 FYNNEI. Deletions cut 2 bases from V and 0 bases from J, with 10 bases between. DNA for the CDR3: TGTGCCAGCAGTGAATTGAGAGATACAACTAATGAAAAACTGTTTTTT. It is translated as CASSELRDTTNEKLFF.

This clonotype was observed many times. The chain links TRBV7-2 to TRBJ2-1, with TRBD2 matching over 12 bases. This CDR3 contains 17 residues. Germline values: CDR1 SGHTA, CDR2 FQGNSA. The V gene end was trimmed by 0 bases and the J gene end by 8 bases; junction bases not matched to a gene: 8. DNA for the CDR3: TGTGCCAGCAGCTTAGCGAGGGGGACTAGCGGGCGCGATGAGCAGTTCTTC. It is translated as CASSLARGTSGRDEQFF.

The sample holds many counts of this clonotype. The V and J genes are TRBV10-3 and TRBJ2-2, with 7 bases lining up with TRBD1. The length of the CDR3 is 15 residues. With 4 bases clipped from V and 2 bases from J, the junction kept 4 bases outside the gene matches. Per the germline V gene, CDR1 is ENHRY and CDR2 is SYGVKD. CDR3 loop: CAISAGQINTGELFF. Here the CDR3 DNA reads TGTGCCATCAGTGCGGGACAGATAAACACCGGGGAGCTGTTTTTT.

This clonotype was seen a few times. V usage is TRBV5-8 and J usage is TRBJ2-1; no clear D gene. The CDR3 loop spans 15 amino acids. V lost 3 bases to trimming and J lost 5 bases, with 15 bases between them. Per the germline V gene, CDR1 is SGHTS and CDR2 is YDEGEE. The CDR3 DNA reads as TGTGCCAGCAGCTCACCAAGTAACAAGCACAATGAGCAGTTCTTC. This sequence encodes CASSSPSNKHNEQFF.

This clonotype has just a few counts. This chain uses TRBV6-1 with TRBJ2-3; 10 bases agree with TRBD2. The CDR3 is made up of 17 amino acids. V gave up 1 base and J gave up 4 bases; unmatched junction bases: 8. Germline CDR1 is MNHNS and CDR2 is SASEGT. The CDR3 coding sequence is TGTGCCAGCAGTGAAGAGGGTAGCGGGAGGCGTGCAGATACGCAGTATTTT. This codes for CASSEEGSGRRADTQYF.

The sample holds a few counts of this clonotype. J is TRBJ2-7 and V is TRBV12-3 or TRBV12-4, with D perhaps given as TRBD1 or TRBD2 (6 bases each). This CDR3 region has 13 residues. Deletions cut 7 bases from V and 7 bases from J, with 17 bases between. The DNA of the CDR3 is TGTGCCAGCACCTTCCGACAGGAGGGGGAGCAGTACTTC. It codes for CASTFRQEGEQYF.

This clonotype is a singleton in its sample. The chain has TRBV28 and TRBJ1-1; D is unresolved. Trimming shortened V by 10 bases and J by 0 bases, and 3 bases separated the two germline ends. There are 10 residues in the CDR3. Per germline, CDR1 MDHEN and CDR2 SYDVKM. The CDR3 nucleotides are TGTGCCATCCTGAACACTGAAGCTTTCTTT. Translating it yields CAILNTEAFF.

There are many counts of this clonotype. The chain combines TRBV18 with TRBJ2-7; a weak D match, TRBD2 (5 bases). CDR1 is KGHSH and CDR2 is LQKENI in the germline V gene. The ends were cut back, 3 bases at V and 0 bases at J, with 12 bases in the middle. CDR3 size: 15 residues. Here the CDR3 reads CASSPSRGTSYEQYF. The CDR3 DNA sequence: TGTGCCAGCTCACCTTCCCGGGGTACCTCCTACGAGCAGTACTTC.

This clonotype was counted a few times. The V gene is TRBV7-9, the J gene TRBJ2-5; D possibly corresponds to TRBD1 (5 bases). The CDR3 is 15 amino acids. V shed 1 base and J shed 4 bases, with 13 bases lying between them. CDR1 SEHNR and CDR2 FQNEAQ come from the germline V gene (reference sequence). CDR3 residues: CASSLDGRAAETQYF. DNA of the CDR3: TGTGCCAGCAGCTTAGACGGCAGGGCAGCAGAGACCCAGTACTTC.

This clonotype appeared many times. The chain is built from TRBV2 and TRBJ2-7; 8 bases agree with TRBD2. V was clipped by 8 bases and J by 2 bases; unmatched bases: 5. The CDR3 runs 13 residues. Germline V gives CDR1 SNHLY, CDR2 FYNNEI. The CDR3 DNA is TGTGCCAGCTCTAGCGGGCGAACCTACGAGCAGTACTTC. This encodes CASSSGRTYEQYF.

This clonotype was detected many times. The genes are TRBV11-2 and TRBJ2-1; 11 bases line up with TRBD2. Germline CDR1 reads SGHAT; CDR2 reads FQNNGV. Trimming at V came to 7 bases and at J to 2 bases, leaving 10 bases not matched to a gene. The length of the CDR3 is 17 residues. The CDR3 DNA follows: TGTGCCAGCACCCTTCCTAGCGGGAGGCTCGCCTACAATGAGCAGTTCTTC. Encoded protein: CASTLPSGRLAYNEQFF.

Details on this clonotype: The junction and the germline gene differ at one end; a read error may be behind it. This rearrangement joins TRBV7-9 to TRBJ2-5; D not resolved. The CDR3 totals 14 residues. CDR1 SEHNR and CDR2 FQNEAQ come from the germline V gene (reference sequence). The CDR3 DNA sequence: TGTGCCAACAGCTCCCCCTGGTACCAAGAGACCCAGTACTTC. Residues: CANSSPWYQETQYF. Looking up the rest from reference TRBV7-9 and TRBJ2-5 gives the full variable domain: DTGVSQNPRHKITKRGQNVTFRCDPISEHNRLYWYRQTLGQGPEFLTYFQNEAQLEKSRLLSDRFSAERPKGSFSTLEIQRTEQGDSAMYLCANSSPWYQETQYFGPGTRLLVL.

This clonotype was counted a few times. V and J are TRBV7-9 and TRBJ2-5; D not certain. The CDR3 is made up of 15 amino acids. Germline CDR1 reads SEHNR; CDR2 reads FQNEAQ (reference sequence). The V and J ends lost 9 bases and 3 bases respectively, with 20 bases between them. The CDR3 region is CASSMESSFEETQYF. In DNA, the CDR3 is TGTGCCAGTAGTATGGAGAGTAGTTTCGAAGAGACCCAGTACTTC.

As to this clonotype: At one end, the junction sequence differs from germline, possibly due to a read error. The chain combines TRBV5-4 with TRBJ2-3; 11 bases map to TRBD2. CDR3 length: 15 amino acids. The germline CDR1 and CDR2 sequences are SGHNT and YYREEE (reference sequence). The CDR3 sequence is CASSAGLAGTGTQYF. The CDR3 nucleotides are TGTGCCAGCAGCGCCGGACTAGCGGGCACAGGTACGCAGTATTTT.

The chain recombines TRBV9 with TRBJ2-7, with D hard to call. CDR3 length equals 14 residues. V was shortened by 0 bases and J by 2 bases, with 9 bases between the two germline ends. Germline V gene sequence: CDR1 SGDLS, CDR2 YYNGEE. The CDR3 here is CASSVGAEAYEQYF. Written as DNA, the CDR3 is TGTGCCAGCAGCGTAGGGGCCGAAGCCTACGAGCAGTACTTC.

At least ten counts were recorded for this clonotype. J is TRBJ2-3 and V is TRBV6-1, with D possibly being TRBD2 (6 bases). The CDR3 is made up of 14 amino acids. Trimming left V 3 bases short and J 4 bases short, with 11 bases between. Germline-derived CDR1 and CDR2 are MNHNS and SASEGT. CDR3 residues: CASSEGLAPDTQYF. The CDR3 nucleotides read TGTGCCAGCAGTGAGGGGCTAGCGCCAGATACGCAGTATTTT.

This clonotype was seen repeatedly, ten times or more. The rearrangement uses TRBV30 and TRBJ2-7, with D possibly TRBD1 on 5 matching bases. Germline lookup yields CDR1 GTSNPN and CDR2 SVGIG (reference sequence). The V end was cut by 3 bases, the J end by 4 bases, with 10 bases between. The CDR3 totals 12 residues. Here the CDR3 DNA reads TGTGCCTGGAGCTGGACAACATACGAGCAGTACTTC. Amino acids: CAWSWTTYEQYF.

This chain connects TRBV28 to TRBJ2-3; possibly TRBD2 for D (6 bases). Germline loops: CDR1 MDHEN, CDR2 SYDVKM. V lost 5 bases and J 14 bases, leaving 14 bases between the germline ends. The CDR3 length is 11 residues. CDR3 loop: CASSHLAGWYF. The CDR3 DNA reads TGTGCCAGCAGTCACCTGGCGGGATGGTATTTT.

This rearrangement joins TRBV3-1 to TRBJ2-1, with 8 bases fitting TRBD2. The trim removed 0 bases at V and 6 bases at J, leaving 7 bases unmatched. This CDR3 contains 16 residues. Per germline, CDR1 LGHDT and CDR2 YNNKEL (reference sequence). The CDR3 protein is CASSQERAGAGNEQFF. In nucleotides, the CDR3 is TGTGCCAGCAGCCAAGAACGAGCGGGAGCCGGCAATGAGCAGTTCTTC.

The table lists this clonotype with a few counts. The genes are TRBV6-6 and TRBJ2-7; D might be TRBD1 or TRBD2, each matching 5 bases. This CDR3 has 16 residues. V lost 2 bases and J 5 bases, leaving 19 bases between the germline ends. Germline V lookup: CDR1 MNHNY, CDR2 SVGAGI (reference sequence). In nucleotides, the CDR3 is TGTGCCAGCAGTTACACGGCAGGGACGCTGGCGGACGAGCAGTACTTC. Translating it yields CASSYTAGTLADEQYF.